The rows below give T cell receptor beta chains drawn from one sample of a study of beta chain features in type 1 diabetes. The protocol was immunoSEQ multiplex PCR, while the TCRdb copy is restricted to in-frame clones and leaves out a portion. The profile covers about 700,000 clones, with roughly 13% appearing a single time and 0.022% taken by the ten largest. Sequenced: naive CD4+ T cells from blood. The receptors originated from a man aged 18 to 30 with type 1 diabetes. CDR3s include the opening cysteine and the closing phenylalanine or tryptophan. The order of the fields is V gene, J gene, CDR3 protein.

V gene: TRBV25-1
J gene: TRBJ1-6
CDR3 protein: CASPLVRVKALHF

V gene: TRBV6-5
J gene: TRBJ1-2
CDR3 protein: CASSTRTGNYGYTF

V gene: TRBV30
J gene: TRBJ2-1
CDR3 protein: CAWSPSPGASLSGNEQFF

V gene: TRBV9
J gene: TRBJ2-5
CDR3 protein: CASSVEGAGETQYF

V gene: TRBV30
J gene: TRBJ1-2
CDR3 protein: CACQKAGWYGYTF

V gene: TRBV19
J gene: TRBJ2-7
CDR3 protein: CASSKGQGTYEQYF

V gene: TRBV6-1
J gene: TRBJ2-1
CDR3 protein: CASSPGPRVEQFF

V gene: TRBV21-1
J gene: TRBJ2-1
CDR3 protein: CASSPKGPGFYEQFF

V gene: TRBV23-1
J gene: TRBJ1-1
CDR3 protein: CASNRAFF

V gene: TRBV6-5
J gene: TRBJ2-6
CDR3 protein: CASSFGSGANVLTF

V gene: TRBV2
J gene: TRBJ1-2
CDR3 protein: CASSLTGSGDGYTF

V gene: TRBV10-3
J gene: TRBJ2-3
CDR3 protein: CAISDPSGGGTDTQYF

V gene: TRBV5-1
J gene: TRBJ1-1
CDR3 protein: CASSLVPGNTEAFF

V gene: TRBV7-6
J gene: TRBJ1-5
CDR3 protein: CASSAEGLGSNQPQHF

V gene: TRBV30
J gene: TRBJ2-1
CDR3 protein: CAWSVGQGSYNEQFF

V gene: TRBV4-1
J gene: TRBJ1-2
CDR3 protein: CASSHGRGQGILHGYTF

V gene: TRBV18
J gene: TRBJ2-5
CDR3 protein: CASSASGGQETQYF

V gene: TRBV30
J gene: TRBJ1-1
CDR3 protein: CAWSGNPDTEAFF

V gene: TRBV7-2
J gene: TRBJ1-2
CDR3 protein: CASSLAPGNYGYTF

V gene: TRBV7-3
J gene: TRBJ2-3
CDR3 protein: CASSLIGVHTDTQYF

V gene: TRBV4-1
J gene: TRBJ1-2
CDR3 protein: CASSQEERNYGYTF

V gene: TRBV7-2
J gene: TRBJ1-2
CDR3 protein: CASSLALGSYGYTF

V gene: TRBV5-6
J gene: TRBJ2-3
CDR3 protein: CASSLAGQLKYF

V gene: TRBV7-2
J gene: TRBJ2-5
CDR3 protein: CASSQGLAVGETQYF

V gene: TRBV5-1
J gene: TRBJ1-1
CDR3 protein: CASSWSGADTEAFF

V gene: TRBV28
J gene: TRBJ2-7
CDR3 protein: CASRDTDVVYEQYF

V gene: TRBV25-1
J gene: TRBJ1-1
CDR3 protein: CASTSNTEAFF

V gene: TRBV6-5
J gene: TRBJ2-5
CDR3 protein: CASTPGQHQETQYF

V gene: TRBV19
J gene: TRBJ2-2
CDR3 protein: CASRTVFWTANTGELFF

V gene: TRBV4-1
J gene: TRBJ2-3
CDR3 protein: CASSQDKGLSGGADTQYF

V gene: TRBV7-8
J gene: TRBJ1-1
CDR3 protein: CASSLQTGNTEAFF

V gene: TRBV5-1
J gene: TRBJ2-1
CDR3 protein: CASSLSGTTLRDEQFF

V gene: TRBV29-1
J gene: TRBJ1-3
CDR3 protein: CSVEGQLGNTIYF

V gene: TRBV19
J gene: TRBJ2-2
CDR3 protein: CATIREAGELFF